These 10 T cell receptor beta chains came from one sample sequenced in a study of blood T cell repertoires in COVID-19. Repertoires were generated with immunoSEQ multiplex PCR, while TCRdb's copy carries only in-frame clones and drops some. The table records about 180,000 clones, about 86% of them present only once. Sequencing was carried out using peripheral blood. The receptors were gathered from a woman in her twenties or thirties with active or convalescent COVID-19.

The chain employs TRBV15 and TRBJ1-5; tentative D call: TRBD1 (5 bases). The germline V and J ends were trimmed by 3 bases and 1 base, with 16 bases remaining between them. Germline V lookup: CDR1 LNHNV, CDR2 YYDKDF (reference sequence). The CDR3 extends over 17 amino acids. DNA of the CDR3: TGTGCCACCAGCAGCCGGGACTCCCGCAGGAGCAATCAGCCCCAGCATTTT. It is translated as CATSSRDSRRSNQPQHF. Using reference TRBV15 and TRBJ1-5 for the parts outside the CDR3, the full variable domain is DAMVIQNPRYQVTQFGKPVTLSCSQTLNHNVMYWYQQKSSQAPKLLFHYYDKDFNNEADTPDNFQSRRPNTSFCFLDIRSPGLGDTAMYLCATSSRDSRRSNQPQHFGDGTRLSIL.

The V gene is TRBV5-1, the J gene TRBJ1-5, with D perhaps TRBD1 (6 bases). Trimming cost V 0 bases and J 4 bases, with 11 bases left between them. The germline V gene encodes CDR1 SGHRS and CDR2 YFSETQ. The CDR3 loop spans 15 amino acids. The CDR3 reads CASSLAGHLNQPQHF. CDR3 in DNA: TGCGCCAGCAGCTTGGCGGGACACCTTAATCAGCCCCAGCATTTT.

This chain connects TRBV6-7 to TRBJ1-5; 7 positions match TRBD1. TRBV6-7 is sorted into the ORF group, with uncertain function. Germline trimming cut 4 bases from V and 4 bases from J; bases unmatched to any gene: 7. The CDR3 has 15 amino acids. The DNA for the CDR3 is TGTGCCAGCAGTTTTAAAGGGACAGAGAATCAGCCCCAGCATTTT. Translated, it gives CASSFKGTENQPQHF.

The J gene is TRBJ2-7, the V gene TRBV3-1 (or the pseudogene TRBV3-2), with 10 nucleotides matching TRBD2. With V trimmed by 4 bases and J by 0 bases, 9 bases remained unmatched. Germline assignment: CDR1 LGHDT and CDR2 YNNKEL (reference sequence). The CDR3 runs 17 residues. The CDR3 DNA sequence: TGTGCCAGCAGCCCGGGACTAGCGTGGGGGACCTCCTACGAGCAGTACTTC. Its protein is CASSPGLAWGTSYEQYF.

The chain joins TRBV2 to TRBJ2-2, with 11 bases aligning to TRBD1. Germline CDR1 SNHLY, CDR2 FYNNEI. V lost 7 bases and J lost 5; bases outside the gene matches: 6. The CDR3 sequence is 15 residues long. The CDR3 is CASIRDRGRTGELFF. CDR3 bases: TGTGCCAGCATTAGGGACAGGGGGAGGACCGGGGAGCTGTTTTTT.

This clone has only a few counts. The chain links TRBV19 to TRBJ2-7, with 14 positions matching TRBD2. Unmatched junction bases numbered 6, after V lost 9 bases and J lost 2 bases. Germline V CDR1 and CDR2: LNHDA, SQIVND (reference sequence). The CDR3 has 15 amino acids. The CDR3 DNA reads TGTGCCAGCGGGACTAGCGGGAGCGGGACCTACGAGCAGTACTTC. It translates to CASGTSGSGTYEQYF.

This clone turned up a few times. This chain connects TRBV11-3 to TRBJ2-2, with 9 bases identical to TRBD1. The J segment lost 4 bases and the V segment lost 4 bases, leaving 13 bases of the junction unmatched. Germline V gene sequence: CDR1 SGHNT, CDR2 YENEEA. CDR3 length: 18 amino acids. The CDR3 DNA sequence: TGTGCCAGCAGCTCCCCACCCGGGACAGGGTTAGGCACCGGGGAGCTGTTTTTT. It yields the protein CASSSPPGTGLGTGELFF.

This clone was observed a single time. The chain combines TRBV2 with TRBJ2-3; 10 nucleotides agree with TRBD2. Germline V gene data show CDR1 as SNHLY and CDR2 as FYNNEI. This CDR3 region has 16 residues. V was pared by 5 bases and J by 3 bases, with 8 bases of the junction left unmatched. The CDR3 loop is CASSPQRGGATDTQYF. The CDR3 coding sequence is TGTGCCAGCAGTCCCCAGCGGGGGGGCGCGACAGATACGCAGTATTTT.

The chain links TRBV28 to TRBJ1-6; 10 positions agree with TRBD1. The trim removed 4 bases at V and 7 bases at J, leaving 13 bases unmatched. CDR1 and CDR2 from the germline V gene are MDHEN and SYDVKM. CDR3 size: 18 residues. Here the CDR3 DNA reads TGTGCCAGCAGTTCCCCTCTGGGACAGGGGAATTGGAATTCACCCCTCCACTTT. Protein product: CASSSPLGQGNWNSPLHF.

The rearrangement joins TRBV28 to TRBJ1-2, with 9 bases identical to TRBD1. The germline gives CDR1 MDHEN, CDR2 SYDVKM. The CDR3 has 16 amino acids. V lost 5 bases to trimming and J lost 3 bases; unmatched junction nucleotides: 10. CDR3 loop: CASSLPTGGADYGYTF. Written as DNA, the CDR3 is TGTGCCAGCAGTCTTCCTACAGGGGGCGCAGACTATGGCTACACCTTC.